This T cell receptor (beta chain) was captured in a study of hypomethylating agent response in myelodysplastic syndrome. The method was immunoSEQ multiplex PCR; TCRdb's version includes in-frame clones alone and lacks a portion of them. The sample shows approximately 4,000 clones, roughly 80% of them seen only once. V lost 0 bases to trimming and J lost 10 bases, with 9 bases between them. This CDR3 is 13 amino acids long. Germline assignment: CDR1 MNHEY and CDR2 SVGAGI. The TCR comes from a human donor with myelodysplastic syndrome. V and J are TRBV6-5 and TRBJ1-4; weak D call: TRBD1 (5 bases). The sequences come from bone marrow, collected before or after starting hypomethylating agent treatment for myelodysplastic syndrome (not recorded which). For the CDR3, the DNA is TGTGCCAGCAGTTACTCTCAGGGTGCAAAACTGTTTTTT. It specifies CASSYSQGAKLFF.